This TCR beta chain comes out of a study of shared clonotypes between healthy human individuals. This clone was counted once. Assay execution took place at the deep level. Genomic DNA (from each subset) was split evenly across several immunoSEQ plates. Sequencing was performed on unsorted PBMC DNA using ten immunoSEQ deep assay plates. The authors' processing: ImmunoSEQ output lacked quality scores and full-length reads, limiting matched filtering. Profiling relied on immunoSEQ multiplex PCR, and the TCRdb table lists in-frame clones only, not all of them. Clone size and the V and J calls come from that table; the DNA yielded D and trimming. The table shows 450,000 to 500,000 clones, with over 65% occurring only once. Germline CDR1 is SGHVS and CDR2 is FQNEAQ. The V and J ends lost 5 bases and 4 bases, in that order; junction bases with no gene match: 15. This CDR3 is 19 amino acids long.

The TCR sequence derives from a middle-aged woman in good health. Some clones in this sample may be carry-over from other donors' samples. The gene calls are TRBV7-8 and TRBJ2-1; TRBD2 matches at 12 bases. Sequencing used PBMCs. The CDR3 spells CASSPIRASGRVMYNEQFF. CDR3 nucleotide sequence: TGTGCCAGCAGCCCGATCCGTGCTAGCGGGAGGGTTATGTACAATGAGCAGTTCTTC.